These T cell receptor beta chains were read from a single sample in a study of graft-versus-host responses after intestinal transplantation. No antigen has been assigned to these receptors. The method was immunoSEQ multiplex PCR; TCRdb's version includes in-frame clones alone and lacks a portion of them. Here the sample spans roughly 100,000 clones, 90% to 95% being singletons. The sample consisted of unstimulated CD4+ T cells sorted from spleen or lymph node cells, taken before transplant. The receptors here all came from a human donor who was the organ donor for an intestinal transplant. The CDR3 runs from the conserved cysteine through the conserved F or W. A D gene is named only where the DNA matches it firmly. The size of a clone is reported for some rows only, either as once, few or many, or as a class for expanded clones.

v_gene: TRBV27; abundance: NA; j_gene: TRBJ1-5; d_gene: NA; CDR3aa: CASSFRGADQPQHF; CDR3nt: TGTGCCAGCAGTTTTCGGGGGGCCGATCAGCCCCAGCATTTT
v_gene: TRBV19; abundance: NA; j_gene: TRBJ2-2; d_gene: TRBD2; CDR3aa: CASSIRTSGVIGELFF; CDR3nt: TGTGCCAGTAGTATCAGGACTAGCGGGGTCATCGGGGAGCTGTTTTTT
v_gene: TRBV5-1; abundance: NA; j_gene: TRBJ2-3; d_gene: TRBD2; CDR3aa: CASSLGLAGSTDTQYF; CDR3nt: TGCGCCAGCAGCTTGGGACTAGCGGGATCCACAGATACGCAGTATTTT
v_gene: TRBV4-2; abundance: NA; j_gene: TRBJ1-4; d_gene: TRBD1; CDR3aa: CASSQDEGQGMGKLFF; CDR3nt: TGTGCCAGCAGCCAGGATGAGGGACAGGGTATGGGAAAACTGTTTTTT
v_gene: TRBV7-2; abundance: NA; j_gene: TRBJ2-1; d_gene: NA; CDR3aa: CASSLVQVGNNEQFF; CDR3nt: TGTGCCAGCAGCTTAGTTCAGGTGGGCAACAATGAGCAGTTCTTC
v_gene: TRBV18; abundance: NA; j_gene: TRBJ2-7; d_gene: NA; CDR3aa: CASSGRTGSREQYF; CDR3nt: TGTGCCAGCTCAGGTCGTACAGGGTCGCGCGAGCAGTACTTC
v_gene: TRBV20-1; abundance: NA; j_gene: TRBJ2-1; d_gene: TRBD2; CDR3aa: CSALRRGEQFF; CDR3nt: TGCAGTGCTCTCAGGCGGGGGGAGCAGTTCTTC
v_gene: TRBV7-3; abundance: NA; j_gene: TRBJ2-2; d_gene: TRBD2; CDR3aa: CASSLWASGLNTGELFF; CDR3nt: TGTGCCAGCAGCTTATGGGCTAGCGGGTTGAACACCGGGGAGCTGTTTTTT
v_gene: TRBV9; abundance: NA; j_gene: TRBJ2-7; d_gene: NA; CDR3aa: CASSVAGGIEQYF; CDR3nt: TGTGCCAGCAGCGTAGCCGGGGGAATCGAGCAGTACTTC
v_gene: TRBV7-2; abundance: NA; j_gene: TRBJ1-1; d_gene: TRBD1; CDR3aa: CASSTRTGAEAFF; CDR3nt: TGTGCCAGCAGCACCCGGACAGGGGCCGAAGCTTTCTTT
v_gene: TRBV27; abundance: NA; j_gene: TRBJ2-7; d_gene: TRBD1; CDR3aa: CASSRQGAYEQYF; CDR3nt: TGTGCCAGCAGTCGACAGGGGGCCTACGAGCAGTACTTC
v_gene: TRBV7-3; abundance: NA; j_gene: TRBJ2-3; d_gene: NA; CDR3aa: CASSWGLGTDTQYF; CDR3nt: TGTGCCAGCAGCTGGGGCTTAGGCACAGATACGCAGTATTTT
v_gene: TRBV20-1; abundance: NA; j_gene: TRBJ2-7; d_gene: NA; CDR3aa: CGARGHEQYF; CDR3nt: TGCGGTGCCAGGGGCCACGAGCAGTACTTC
v_gene: TRBV2; abundance: NA; j_gene: TRBJ2-1; d_gene: TRBD2; CDR3aa: CASSVSGGSRLEQFF; CDR3nt: TGTGCCAGCAGTGTTAGCGGGGGGAGCCGGCTTGAGCAGTTCTTC
v_gene: TRBV4-3; abundance: NA; j_gene: TRBJ1-1; d_gene: NA; CDR3aa: CASSQDLGAGKAFF; CDR3nt: TGCGCCAGCAGCCAAGATCTCGGGGCGGGGAAAGCTTTCTTT
v_gene: TRBV9; abundance: NA; j_gene: TRBJ1-6; d_gene: NA; CDR3aa: CASSPTGRGTLGSPLHF; CDR3nt: TGTGCCAGCAGCCCCACTGGGCGGGGGACTTTGGGGTCACCCCTCCACTTT
v_gene: TRBV30; abundance: NA; j_gene: TRBJ1-2; d_gene: NA; CDR3aa: CAQQEANYGYTF; CDR3nt: TGTGCCCAACAGGAAGCTAACTATGGCTACACCTTC
v_gene: TRBV11-2; abundance: NA; j_gene: TRBJ2-7; d_gene: TRBD1; CDR3aa: CASSVNSQGPYEQYF; CDR3nt: TGTGCCAGCAGCGTCAACTCACAGGGGCCCTACGAGCAGTACTTC
v_gene: TRBV19; abundance: NA; j_gene: TRBJ1-2; d_gene: TRBD1; CDR3aa: CASRRQGNYGYTF; CDR3nt: TGTGCCAGTAGGAGACAGGGGAACTATGGCTACACCTTC
v_gene: TRBV7-3; abundance: NA; j_gene: TRBJ2-2; d_gene: TRBD2; CDR3aa: CASRSTSGNTGELFF; CDR3nt: TGTGCCAGCAGATCTACTAGCGGGAACACCGGGGAGCTGTTTTTT
v_gene: TRBV28; abundance: NA; j_gene: TRBJ1-5; d_gene: NA; CDR3aa: CASSLPGSNQPQHF; CDR3nt: TGTGCCAGCAGTCTCCCAGGGAGCAATCAGCCCCAGCATTTT
v_gene: TRBV7-3; abundance: NA; j_gene: TRBJ1-4; d_gene: TRBD1; CDR3aa: CASSPGGFDEKLFF; CDR3nt: TGTGCCAGCAGCCCAGGGGGGTTTGACGAAAAACTGTTTTTT
v_gene: TRBV7-8; abundance: NA; j_gene: TRBJ1-2; d_gene: TRBD1; CDR3aa: CASSPRQGTAYGYTF; CDR3nt: TGTGCCAGCAGCCCCAGACAGGGTACGGCCTATGGCTACACCTTC
v_gene: TRBV4-2; abundance: NA; j_gene: TRBJ2-1; d_gene: NA; CDR3aa: CASSQQAGAPGHYGNEQFF; CDR3nt: TGTGCCAGCAGCCAACAAGCCGGAGCCCCGGGACACTACGGCAATGAGCAGTTCTTC
v_gene: TRBV7-9; abundance: NA; j_gene: TRBJ1-4; d_gene: TRBD1; CDR3aa: CASSSPGQHPTF; CDR3nt: TGTGCCAGCAGTTCCCCGGGACAGCATCCGACATTT
v_gene: TRBV30; abundance: NA; j_gene: TRBJ2-7; d_gene: TRBD2; CDR3aa: CAWSNWGRLAHEQYF; CDR3nt: TGTGCCTGGAGTAACTGGGGGAGACTAGCCCACGAGCAGTACTTC
v_gene: TRBV9; abundance: NA; j_gene: TRBJ2-5; d_gene: TRBD2; CDR3aa: CASSVRPSGGASETQYF; CDR3nt: TGTGCCAGCAGCGTACGGCCTAGCGGGGGGGCCAGCGAGACCCAGTACTTC
v_gene: TRBV7-2; abundance: once; j_gene: TRBJ1-5; d_gene: NA; CDR3aa: CASSPGGRQADQPQHF; CDR3nt: TGTGCCAGCAGCCCCGGCGGGCGACAGGCGGACCAGCCCCAGCATTTT
v_gene: TRBV4-2; abundance: NA; j_gene: TRBJ1-4; d_gene: TRBD1; CDR3aa: CASRDRREKLFF; CDR3nt: TGTGCCAGCAGGGACAGGAGGGAAAAACTGTTTTTT
v_gene: TRBV2; abundance: NA; j_gene: TRBJ2-1; d_gene: NA; CDR3aa: CASSDRPGLYNEQFF; CDR3nt: TGTGCCAGCAGCGACAGGCCCGGACTGTACAATGAGCAGTTCTTC
v_gene: TRBV4-1; abundance: NA; j_gene: TRBJ2-1; d_gene: NA; CDR3aa: CASSHNSGVEQFF; CDR3nt: TGCGCCAGCAGCCATAATTCAGGGGTTGAGCAGTTCTTC
v_gene: TRBV7-9; abundance: NA; j_gene: TRBJ1-5; d_gene: TRBD1; CDR3aa: CASSLGQGLSSNQPQHF; CDR3nt: TGTGCCAGCAGCCTGGGACAGGGGCTGAGTAGCAATCAGCCCCAGCATTTT
v_gene: TRBV7-9; abundance: NA; j_gene: TRBJ2-2; d_gene: NA; CDR3aa: CASSYRRYAGELFF; CDR3nt: TGTGCCAGCAGCTACCGGAGATACGCCGGGGAGCTGTTTTTT
v_gene: TRBV7-9; abundance: NA; j_gene: TRBJ2-7; d_gene: TRBD1; CDR3aa: CASNWGDYRGTDEQYF; CDR3nt: TGTGCCAGCAATTGGGGTGACTACAGGGGAACCGACGAGCAGTACTTC
v_gene: TRBV7-9; abundance: once; j_gene: TRBJ1-2; d_gene: NA; CDR3aa: CASSPGTASYGYTF; CDR3nt: TGTGCCAGCAGTCCCGGGACTGCGTCCTATGGCTACACCTTC
v_gene: TRBV6-1; abundance: NA; j_gene: TRBJ2-7; d_gene: TRBD1; CDR3aa: CASMDRSSYEQYF; CDR3nt: TGTGCCAGCATGGACAGGTCCTCCTACGAGCAGTACTTC
v_gene: TRBV6-5; abundance: NA; j_gene: TRBJ2-7; d_gene: TRBD1; CDR3aa: CASSTGAHEQYF; CDR3nt: TGTGCCAGCAGCACAGGGGCCCACGAGCAGTACTTC